Each of the 19 T cell receptor beta chains below was sequenced from the same sample in a study of response to subunit inactivated influenza vaccine. TCRdb ran MiXCR on the RT-PCR reads and lists one entry per CDR3 protein. The sample holds about 180,000 distinct CDR3 sequences, around 8.8% seen once. The sequencing here drew on non-naive T cells sorted from PBMCs, taken on the day of vaccination. These receptors came from a man aged 50 to 60 who received an inactivated influenza vaccine.

This clonotype was recorded many times. This chain links TRBV7-8 with TRBJ1-2; D ambiguous. CDR3 length equals 15 residues. V gave up 1 base and J gave up 0 bases, with 9 bases separating them. Germline V gene data show CDR1 as SGHVS and CDR2 as FQNEAQ. CDR3 DNA: TGTGCCAGCAGCTTAGGGTCTGGGGCTAACTATGGCTACACCTTC. It yields the protein CASSLGSGANYGYTF.

This clonotype occurred a few times. The chain joins TRBV10-3 to TRBJ2-5, with D hard to call. Germline loops: CDR1 ENHRY, CDR2 SYGVKD. This CDR3 contains 13 residues. Trimming stripped 5 bases from V and 0 bases from J, with 7 bases between. CDR3 sequence (DNA): TGTGCCATCAGTTCCCGGGACCAAGAGACCCAGTACTTC. Translated, it gives CAISSRDQETQYF.

This rearrangement joins TRBV19 to TRBJ2-1; the D call may be TRBD1 or TRBD2 (5 bases each). The length of the CDR3 is 14 residues. Germline values: CDR1 LNHDA, CDR2 SQIVND (reference sequence). V dropped 5 bases and J dropped 3 bases, with 11 bases sitting between them. In DNA, the CDR3 is TGTGCCAGTAGTGGACTCGACAGCTACAATGAGCAGTTCTTC. It codes for CASSGLDSYNEQFF. Using reference TRBV19 and TRBJ2-1 for the parts outside the CDR3, the full variable domain is DGGITQSPKYLFRKEGQNVTLSCEQNLNHDAMYWYRQDPGQGLRLIYYSQIVNDFQKGDIAEGYSVSREKKESFPLTVTSAQKNPTAFYLCASSGLDSYNEQFFGPGTRLTVL.

In this sample, this clonotype turned up many times. V and J are TRBV12-3 or TRBV12-4 and TRBJ2-5, with a possible D match to TRBD2 (5 bases). V was trimmed by 4 bases and J by 3 bases, leaving 15 bases between them. The CDR3 extends over 15 amino acids. CDR3 nucleotide sequence: TGTGCCAGCAGTTATTGGGCTGGAGGAGAAGAGACCCAGTACTTC. Translating it yields CASSYWAGGEETQYF.

This clonotype was counted between two and nine times. The chain joins TRBV5-8 to TRBJ1-4; tentative D call: TRBD1 (6 bases). The CDR3 totals 14 residues. Trimming stripped 2 bases from V and 2 bases from J, with 7 bases between. Germline loops: CDR1 SGHTS, CDR2 YDEGEE. The CDR3, as DNA: TGTGCCAGCAGCTTCAGGGGCACTAATGAAAAACTGTTTTTT. Protein: CASSFRGTNEKLFF.

The J gene is TRBJ1-6, the V gene TRBV27, with 7 bases aligning to TRBD1. The CDR3 extends over 11 amino acids. CDR1 is MNHEY and CDR2 is SMNVEV in the germline V gene (reference sequence). V trimming: 5 bases; J trimming: 14 bases; junction bases outside the gene matches: 3. The CDR3 here is CASSTTGTLHF. The CDR3 DNA reads as TGTGCCAGCAGTACGACAGGGACCCTCCACTTT.

This clonotype was picked up a small number of times. The chain uses TRBV7-2 and TRBJ2-7; D assignment may be TRBD1 or TRBD2 (5 bases each). CDR3 size: 11 residues. Trimming cost V 4 bases and J 8 bases, with 9 bases left between them. Per germline, CDR1 SGHTA and CDR2 FQGNSA. CDR3 region: CASSSSGQQYF. The CDR3 DNA follows: TGTGCCAGCAGCTCCTCGGGACAGCAGTACTTC.

This chain links TRBV11-2 with TRBJ2-2; D is undetermined. With 3 bases removed from V and 5 bases from J, the gap between germline ends came to 10 bases. CDR1 and CDR2 from the germline V gene are SGHAT and FQNNGV. The CDR3 is 14 amino acids. The CDR3: CASSLNRITGELFF. In DNA, the CDR3 is TGTGCCAGCAGCTTGAACAGAATAACCGGGGAGCTGTTTTTT.

The gene calls are TRBV5-1 and TRBJ2-3, with D perhaps given as TRBD1 or TRBD2 (5 bases each). Germline assignment: CDR1 SGHRS and CDR2 YFSETQ. V lost 4 bases and J 0 bases, leaving 12 bases between the germline ends. The CDR3 covers 15 residues. CDR3 in DNA: TGCGCCAGCAGCCCGGGACGGATCAGCACAGATACGCAGTATTTT. It is translated as CASSPGRISTDTQYF.

Ten or more counts support this clonotype. This chain uses TRBV6-1 with TRBJ2-3, with 9 bases lining up with TRBD1. CDR3 length equals 16 residues. With 5 bases clipped from V and 3 bases from J, the junction kept 9 bases outside the gene matches. Looked up from germline, CDR1 is MNHNS and CDR2 is SASEGT. The CDR3 region has the DNA TGTGCCAGCAGTCCTTCCGGGACAGGGAGGACAGATACGCAGTATTTT. It specifies CASSPSGTGRTDTQYF.

This clonotype has a handful of counts. The chain combines TRBV3-1 with TRBJ2-6; TRBD2 might be the D (6 bases). The CDR3 is 18 residues long. Germline CDR1 and CDR2: LGHDT and YNNKEL (reference sequence). V was pared by 1 base and J by 2 bases, with 15 bases between. CDR3 sequence reads: CASSQVRVGGAGANVLTF. Here the CDR3 DNA reads TGTGCCAGCAGCCAAGTTCGAGTGGGGGGAGCTGGGGCCAACGTCCTGACTTTC.

CDR3 region: CASSPGGFYPSYEQYF. CDR3 DNA: TGTGCCAGTTCCCCGGGGGGCTTTTACCCCTCCTACGAGCAGTACTTC. The V gene is TRBV28, the J gene TRBJ2-7; a weak D match, TRBD2 (7 bases). The CDR3 contains 16 residues. V was pared by 9 bases and J by 0 bases, with 21 bases between. Germline-derived CDR1 and CDR2 are MDHEN and SYDVKM.

This clonotype has a count of ten or more. The chain uses TRBV4-2 and TRBJ2-5, with D uncertain. The V gene lost 4 bases and the J gene lost 2 bases, with 17 bases spanning the gap. Germline lookup yields CDR1 LGHNA and CDR2 YNFKEQ. This CDR3 contains 16 residues. As DNA, the CDR3 is TGTGCCAGCAGCCCCTACGTCCGGTCAAGGCAAGAGACCCAGTACTTC. The encoded protein is CASSPYVRSRQETQYF.

This clonotype was counted between two and nine times. The chain combines TRBV15 with TRBJ2-3; 8 bases fit TRBD2. This CDR3 has 14 amino acids. The V gene end was trimmed by 2 bases and the J gene end by 6 bases; junction bases not matched to a gene: 4. Germline V gives CDR1 LNHNV, CDR2 YYDKDF (reference sequence). CDR3 residues: CATSRRGLADTQYF. DNA of the CDR3: TGTGCCACCAGCAGAAGAGGACTAGCTGATACGCAGTATTTT.

The rearrangement links TRBV15 to TRBJ2-5; possibly TRBD1 for D (6 bases). This CDR3 has 14 amino acids. V was cut by 8 bases and J by 4 bases, with 17 bases left in between. Germline V gene sequence: CDR1 LNHNV, CDR2 YYDKDF (reference sequence). The CDR3 here is CATGLTGQIETQYF. The CDR3 nucleotides are TGTGCCACCGGACTTACGGGACAAATAGAGACCCAGTACTTC.

This clonotype was counted a few times. V is TRBV6-2 or TRBV6-3 and J is TRBJ2-5; D assignment may be TRBD1 or TRBD2 (5 bases each). With 6 bases removed from V and 1 base from J, the gap between germline ends came to 15 bases. CDR1 and CDR2 from the germline V gene are MNHEY and SVGEGT. The CDR3 consists of 15 residues. This CDR3 is CASSQRGGVQETQYF. The CDR3 bases are TGTGCCAGCAGCCAACGTGGGGGAGTCCAAGAGACCCAGTACTTC.

This clonotype was counted between two and nine times. CDR3 DNA: TGTGCCAGCAGAACAACGGGCCGCTCCTACGAGCAGTACTTC. Protein sequence: CASRTTGRSYEQYF. The J gene is TRBJ2-7, the V gene TRBV28; unclear D gene. This CDR3 has 14 residues. Germline values: CDR1 MDHEN, CDR2 SYDVKM. The ends were cut back, 6 bases at V and 0 bases at J, with 12 bases in the middle.

This clonotype was seen at least ten times. CDR3 sequence (DNA): TGTGCCAGCAGTGAAGGTAGTTTAGGCTACACCTTC. Its translation: CASSEGSLGYTF. The rearrangement links TRBV6-1 to TRBJ1-2; D unclear. The CDR3 covers 12 residues. CDR1 is MNHNS, CDR2 SASEGT, per germline. V was pared by 1 base and J by 8 bases, with 8 bases between.

This clonotype was picked up a small number of times. The CDR3 protein is CASSLTSGLNYEQYF. CDR3 DNA sequence: TGTGCCAGCAGTTTGACTAGCGGCCTTAATTACGAGCAGTACTTC. V gene TRBV2 combines with J gene TRBJ2-7; TRBD2 agrees at 9 bases. Trimming removed 5 bases from V and 4 bases from J; junction bases left unmatched: 9. CDR1 SNHLY and CDR2 FYNNEI come from the germline V gene. This CDR3 region has 15 residues.